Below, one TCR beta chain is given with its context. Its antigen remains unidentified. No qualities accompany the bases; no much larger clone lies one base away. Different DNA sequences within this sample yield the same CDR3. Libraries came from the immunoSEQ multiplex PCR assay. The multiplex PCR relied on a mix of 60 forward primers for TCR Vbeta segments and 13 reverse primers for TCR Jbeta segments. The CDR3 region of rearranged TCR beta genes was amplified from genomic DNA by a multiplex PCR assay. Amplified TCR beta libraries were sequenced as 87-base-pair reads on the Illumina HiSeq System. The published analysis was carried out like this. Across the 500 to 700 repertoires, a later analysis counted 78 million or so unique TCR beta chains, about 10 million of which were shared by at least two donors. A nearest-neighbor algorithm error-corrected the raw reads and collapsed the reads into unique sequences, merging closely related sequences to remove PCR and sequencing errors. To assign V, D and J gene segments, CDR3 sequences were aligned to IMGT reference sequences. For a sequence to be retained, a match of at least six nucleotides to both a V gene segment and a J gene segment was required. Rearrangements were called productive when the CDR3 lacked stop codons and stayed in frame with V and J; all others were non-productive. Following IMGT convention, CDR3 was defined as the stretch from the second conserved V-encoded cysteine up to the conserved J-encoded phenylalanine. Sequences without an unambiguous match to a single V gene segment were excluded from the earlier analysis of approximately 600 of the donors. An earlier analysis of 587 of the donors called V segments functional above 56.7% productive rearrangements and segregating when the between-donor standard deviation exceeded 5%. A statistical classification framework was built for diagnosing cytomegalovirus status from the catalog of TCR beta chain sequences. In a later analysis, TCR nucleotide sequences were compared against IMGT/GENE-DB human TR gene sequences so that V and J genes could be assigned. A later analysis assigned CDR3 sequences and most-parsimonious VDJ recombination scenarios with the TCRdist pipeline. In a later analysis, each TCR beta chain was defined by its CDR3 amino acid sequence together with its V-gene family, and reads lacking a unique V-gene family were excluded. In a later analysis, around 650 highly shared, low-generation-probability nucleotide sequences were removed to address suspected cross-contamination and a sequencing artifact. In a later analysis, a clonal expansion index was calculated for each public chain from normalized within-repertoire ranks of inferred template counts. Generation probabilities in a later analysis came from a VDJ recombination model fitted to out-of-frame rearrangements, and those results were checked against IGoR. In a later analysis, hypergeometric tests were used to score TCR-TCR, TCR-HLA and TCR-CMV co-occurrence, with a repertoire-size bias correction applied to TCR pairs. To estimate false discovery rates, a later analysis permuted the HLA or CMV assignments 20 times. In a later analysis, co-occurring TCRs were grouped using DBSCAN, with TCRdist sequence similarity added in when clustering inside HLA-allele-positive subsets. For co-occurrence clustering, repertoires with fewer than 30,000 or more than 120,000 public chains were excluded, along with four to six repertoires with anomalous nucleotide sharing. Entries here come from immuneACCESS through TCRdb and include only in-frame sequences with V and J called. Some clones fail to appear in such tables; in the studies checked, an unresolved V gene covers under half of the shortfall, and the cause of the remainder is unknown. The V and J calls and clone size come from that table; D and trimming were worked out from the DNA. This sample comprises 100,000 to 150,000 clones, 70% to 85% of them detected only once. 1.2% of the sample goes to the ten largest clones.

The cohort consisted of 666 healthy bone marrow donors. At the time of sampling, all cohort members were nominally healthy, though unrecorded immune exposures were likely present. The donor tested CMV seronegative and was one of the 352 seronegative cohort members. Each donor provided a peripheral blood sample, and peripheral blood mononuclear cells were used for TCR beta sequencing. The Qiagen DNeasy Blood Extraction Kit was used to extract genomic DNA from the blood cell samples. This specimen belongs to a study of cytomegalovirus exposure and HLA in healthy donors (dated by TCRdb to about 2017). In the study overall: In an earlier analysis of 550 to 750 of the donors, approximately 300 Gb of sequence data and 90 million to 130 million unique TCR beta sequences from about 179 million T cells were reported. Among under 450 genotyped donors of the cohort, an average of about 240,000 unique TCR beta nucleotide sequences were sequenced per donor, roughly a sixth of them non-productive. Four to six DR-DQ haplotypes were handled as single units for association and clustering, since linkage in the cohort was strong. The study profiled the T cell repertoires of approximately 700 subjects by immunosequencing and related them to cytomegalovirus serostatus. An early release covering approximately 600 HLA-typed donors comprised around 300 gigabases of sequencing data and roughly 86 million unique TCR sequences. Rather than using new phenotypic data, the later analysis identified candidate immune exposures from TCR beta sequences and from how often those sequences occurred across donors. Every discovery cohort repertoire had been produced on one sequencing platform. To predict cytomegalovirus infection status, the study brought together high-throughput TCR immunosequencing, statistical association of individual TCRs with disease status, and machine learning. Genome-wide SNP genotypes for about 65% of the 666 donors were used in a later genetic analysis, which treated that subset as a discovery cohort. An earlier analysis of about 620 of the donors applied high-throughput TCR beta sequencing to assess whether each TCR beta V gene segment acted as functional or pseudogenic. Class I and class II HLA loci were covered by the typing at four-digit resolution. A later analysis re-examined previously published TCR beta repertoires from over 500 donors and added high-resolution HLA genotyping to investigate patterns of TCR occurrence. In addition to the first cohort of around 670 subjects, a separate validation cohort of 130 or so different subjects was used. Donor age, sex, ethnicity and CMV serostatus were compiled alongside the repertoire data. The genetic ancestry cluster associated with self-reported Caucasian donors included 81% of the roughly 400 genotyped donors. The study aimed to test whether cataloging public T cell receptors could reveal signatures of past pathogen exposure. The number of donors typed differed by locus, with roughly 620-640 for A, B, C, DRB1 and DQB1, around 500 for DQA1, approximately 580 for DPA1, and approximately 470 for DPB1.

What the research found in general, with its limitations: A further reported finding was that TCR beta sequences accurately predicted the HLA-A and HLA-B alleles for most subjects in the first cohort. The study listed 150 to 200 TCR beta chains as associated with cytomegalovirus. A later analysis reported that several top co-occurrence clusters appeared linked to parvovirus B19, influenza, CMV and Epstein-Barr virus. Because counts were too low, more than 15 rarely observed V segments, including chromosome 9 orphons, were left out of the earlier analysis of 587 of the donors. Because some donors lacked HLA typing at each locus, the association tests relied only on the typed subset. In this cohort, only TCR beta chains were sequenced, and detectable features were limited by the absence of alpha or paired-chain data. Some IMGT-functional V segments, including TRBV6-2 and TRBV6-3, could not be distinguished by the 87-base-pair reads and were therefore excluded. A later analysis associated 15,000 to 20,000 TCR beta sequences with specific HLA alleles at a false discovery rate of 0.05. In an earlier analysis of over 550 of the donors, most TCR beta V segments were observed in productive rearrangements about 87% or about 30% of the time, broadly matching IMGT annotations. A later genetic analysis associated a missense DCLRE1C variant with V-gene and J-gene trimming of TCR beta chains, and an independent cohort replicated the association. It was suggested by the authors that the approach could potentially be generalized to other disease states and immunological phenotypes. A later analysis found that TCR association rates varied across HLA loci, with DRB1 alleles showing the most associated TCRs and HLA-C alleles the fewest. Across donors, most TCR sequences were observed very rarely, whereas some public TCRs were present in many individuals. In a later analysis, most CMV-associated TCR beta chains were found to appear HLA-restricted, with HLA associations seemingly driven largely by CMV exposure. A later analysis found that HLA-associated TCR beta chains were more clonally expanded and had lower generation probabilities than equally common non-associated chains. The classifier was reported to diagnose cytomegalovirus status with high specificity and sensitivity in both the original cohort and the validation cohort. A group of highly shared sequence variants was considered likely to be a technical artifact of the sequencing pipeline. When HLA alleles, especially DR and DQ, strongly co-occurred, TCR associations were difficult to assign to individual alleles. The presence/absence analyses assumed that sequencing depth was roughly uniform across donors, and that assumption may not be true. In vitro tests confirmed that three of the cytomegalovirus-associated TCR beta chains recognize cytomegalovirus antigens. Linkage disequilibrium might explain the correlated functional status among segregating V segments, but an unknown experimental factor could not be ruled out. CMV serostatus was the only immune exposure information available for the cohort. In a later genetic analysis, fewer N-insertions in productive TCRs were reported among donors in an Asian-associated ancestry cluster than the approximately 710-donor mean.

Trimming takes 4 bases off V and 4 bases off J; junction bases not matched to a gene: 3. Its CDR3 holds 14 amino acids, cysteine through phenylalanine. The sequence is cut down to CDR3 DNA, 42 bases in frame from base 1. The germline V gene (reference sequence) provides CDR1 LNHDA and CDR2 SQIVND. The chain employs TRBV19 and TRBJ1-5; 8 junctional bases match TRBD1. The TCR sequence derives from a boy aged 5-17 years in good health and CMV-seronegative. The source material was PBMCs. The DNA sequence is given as TGTGCCAGTAGTACTACAGGGGGGAATCAGCCCCAGCATTTT. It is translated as CASSTTGGNQPQHF.